This T cell receptor (beta chain) comes out of a study of blood T cell repertoires in COVID-19. V gave up 7 bases and J gave up 4 bases; unmatched junction bases: 6. The CDR3 sequence is 13 residues long. Germline loops: CDR1 LNHDA, CDR2 SQIVND (reference sequence). Repertoires were generated with immunoSEQ multiplex PCR, while TCRdb's copy carries only in-frame clones and drops some. The table has 350,000 to 400,000 clones, about nine tenths seen once. The source of this sequence is a woman in her thirties or forties who had been exposed to COVID-19. Sequenced sample: PBMCs or T cells enriched from blood (not recorded which). The V and J genes are TRBV19 and TRBJ1-2; TRBD1 matches at 7 bases. Here the CDR3 DNA reads TGTGCCAGTACCCGGGACAGCGGCTATGGCTACACCTTC. Protein sequence: CASTRDSGYGYTF.